Described below is a single TCR beta chain sequence and its context. Antigen specificity is unknown. PCR involved 60 Vbeta and 13 Jbeta primers. Generated by immunoSEQ multiplex PCR, the TCRdb table keeps only in-frame clones and is missing some. The profile covers 180,000 or so clones, with 70% to 90% appearing a single time and roughly 10% taken by the ten largest. The sample is drawn from a study of cytomegalovirus exposure and HLA in healthy donors. For the study at large: Of all 400 or so donors who were genotyped, about 84% belonged to the Caucasian-associated ancestry cluster. The study's findings and limits: When the data were analyzed later, several of the most significant clusters appeared to be linked to common viral pathogens.

J gave up 6 bases and V 4 bases, and 3 bases lay outside the gene matches. The CDR3 sequence is 13 residues long. The germline gives CDR1 SGHRS, CDR2 YFSETQ. The specimen sequenced was PBMCs. The genes are TRBV5-1 and TRBJ1-1, with 10 bases fitting TRBD1. The receptor comes from a man between 18 and 35 years old in good health and CMV-seropositive. In DNA form, the CDR3 reads TGCGCCAGCAGCACAGGACAGGGGGCTGAAGCTTTCTTT. This encodes CASSTGQGAEAFF.